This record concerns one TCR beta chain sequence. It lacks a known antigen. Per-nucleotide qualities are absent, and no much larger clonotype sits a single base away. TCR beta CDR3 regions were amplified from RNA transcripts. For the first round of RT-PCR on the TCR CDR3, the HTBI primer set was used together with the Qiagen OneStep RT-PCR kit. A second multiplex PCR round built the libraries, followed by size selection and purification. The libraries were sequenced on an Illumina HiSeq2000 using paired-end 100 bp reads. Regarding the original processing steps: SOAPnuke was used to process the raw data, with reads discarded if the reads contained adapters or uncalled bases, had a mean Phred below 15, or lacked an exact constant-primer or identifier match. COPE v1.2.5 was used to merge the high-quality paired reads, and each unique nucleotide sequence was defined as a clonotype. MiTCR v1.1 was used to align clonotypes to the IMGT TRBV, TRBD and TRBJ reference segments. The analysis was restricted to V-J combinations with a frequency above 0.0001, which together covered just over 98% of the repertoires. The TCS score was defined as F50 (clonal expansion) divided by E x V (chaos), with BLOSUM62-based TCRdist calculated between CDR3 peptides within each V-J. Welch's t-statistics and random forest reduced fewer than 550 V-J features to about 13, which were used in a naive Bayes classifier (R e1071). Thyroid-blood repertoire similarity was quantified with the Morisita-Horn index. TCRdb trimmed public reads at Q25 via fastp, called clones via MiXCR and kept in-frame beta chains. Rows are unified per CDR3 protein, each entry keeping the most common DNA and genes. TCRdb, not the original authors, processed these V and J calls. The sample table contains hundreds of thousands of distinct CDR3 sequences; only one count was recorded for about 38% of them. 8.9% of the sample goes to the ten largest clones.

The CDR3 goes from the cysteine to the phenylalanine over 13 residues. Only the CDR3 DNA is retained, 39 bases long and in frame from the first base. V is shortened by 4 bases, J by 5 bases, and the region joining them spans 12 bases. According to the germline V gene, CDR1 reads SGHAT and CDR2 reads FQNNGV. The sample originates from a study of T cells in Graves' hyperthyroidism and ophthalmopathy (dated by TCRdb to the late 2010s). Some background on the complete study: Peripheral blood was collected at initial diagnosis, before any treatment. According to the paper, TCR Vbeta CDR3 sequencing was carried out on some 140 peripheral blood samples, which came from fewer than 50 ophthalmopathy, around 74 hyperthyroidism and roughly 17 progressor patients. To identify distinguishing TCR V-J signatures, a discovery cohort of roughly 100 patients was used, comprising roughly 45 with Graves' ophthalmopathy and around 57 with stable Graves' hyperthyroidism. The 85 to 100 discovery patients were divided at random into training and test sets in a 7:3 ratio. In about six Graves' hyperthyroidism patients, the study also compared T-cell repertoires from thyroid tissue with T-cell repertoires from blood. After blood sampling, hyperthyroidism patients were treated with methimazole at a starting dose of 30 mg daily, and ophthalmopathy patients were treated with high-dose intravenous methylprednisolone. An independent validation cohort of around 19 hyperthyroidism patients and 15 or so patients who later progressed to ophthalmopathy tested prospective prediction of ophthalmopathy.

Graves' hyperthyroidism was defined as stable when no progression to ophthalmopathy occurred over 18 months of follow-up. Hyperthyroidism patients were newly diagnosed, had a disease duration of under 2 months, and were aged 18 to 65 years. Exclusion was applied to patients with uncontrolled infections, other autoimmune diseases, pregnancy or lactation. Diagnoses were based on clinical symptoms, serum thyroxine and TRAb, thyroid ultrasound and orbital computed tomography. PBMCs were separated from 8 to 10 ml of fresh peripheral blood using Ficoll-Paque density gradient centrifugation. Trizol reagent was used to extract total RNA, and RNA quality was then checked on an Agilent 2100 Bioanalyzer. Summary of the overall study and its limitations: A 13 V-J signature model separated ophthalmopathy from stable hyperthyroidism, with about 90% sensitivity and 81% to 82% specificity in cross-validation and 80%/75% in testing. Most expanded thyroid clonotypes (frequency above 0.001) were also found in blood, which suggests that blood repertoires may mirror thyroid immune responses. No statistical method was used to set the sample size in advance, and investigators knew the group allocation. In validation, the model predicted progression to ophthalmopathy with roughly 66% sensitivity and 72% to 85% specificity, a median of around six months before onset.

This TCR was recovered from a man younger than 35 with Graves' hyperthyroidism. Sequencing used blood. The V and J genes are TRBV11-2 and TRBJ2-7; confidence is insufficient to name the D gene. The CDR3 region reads CASSSRVYDEQYF. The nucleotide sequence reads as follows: TGTGCCAGCAGCTCACGAGTATATGACGAGCAGTACTTC.